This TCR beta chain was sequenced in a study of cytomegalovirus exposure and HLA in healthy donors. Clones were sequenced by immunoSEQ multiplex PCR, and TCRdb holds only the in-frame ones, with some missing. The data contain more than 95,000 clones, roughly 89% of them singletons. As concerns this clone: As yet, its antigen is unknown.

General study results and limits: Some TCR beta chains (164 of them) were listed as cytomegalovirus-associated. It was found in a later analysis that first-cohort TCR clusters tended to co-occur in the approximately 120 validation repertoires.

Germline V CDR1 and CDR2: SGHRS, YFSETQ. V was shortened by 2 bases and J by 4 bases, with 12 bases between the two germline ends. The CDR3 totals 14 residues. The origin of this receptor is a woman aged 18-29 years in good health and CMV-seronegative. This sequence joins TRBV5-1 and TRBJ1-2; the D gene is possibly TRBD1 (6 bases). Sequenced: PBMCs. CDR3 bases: TGCGCCAGCAGCTTCCGGACAGAATTCTATGGCTACACCTTC. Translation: CASSFRTEFYGYTF. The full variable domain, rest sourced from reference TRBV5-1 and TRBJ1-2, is KAGVTQTPRYLIKTRGQQVTLSCSPISGHRSVSWYQQTPGQGLQFLFEYFSETQRNKGNFPGRFSGRQFSNSRSEMNVSTLELGDSALYLCASSFRTEFYGYTFGSGTRLTVV.